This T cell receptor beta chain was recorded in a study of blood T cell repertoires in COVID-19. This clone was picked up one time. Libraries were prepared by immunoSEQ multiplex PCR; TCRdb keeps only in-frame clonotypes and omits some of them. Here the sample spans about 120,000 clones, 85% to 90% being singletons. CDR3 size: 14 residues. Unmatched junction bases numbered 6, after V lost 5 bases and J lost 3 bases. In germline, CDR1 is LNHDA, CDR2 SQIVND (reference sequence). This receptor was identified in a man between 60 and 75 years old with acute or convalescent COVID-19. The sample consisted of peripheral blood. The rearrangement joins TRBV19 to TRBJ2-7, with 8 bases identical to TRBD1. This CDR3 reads CASSDRGQLYEQYF. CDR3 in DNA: TGTGCCAGTAGTGACAGGGGCCAACTCTACGAGCAGTACTTC.